The table lists the clone carrying this T cell receptor (beta chain) with a count of one. The antigen is not known. The entry originates in a study of T cell responses to AZD1222 COVID-19 vaccine. Study observations and caveats: The study identified only five or six AZD1222 recipients as seropositive at baseline.

This CDR3 contains 13 residues. The germline gives CDR1 SGHAT, CDR2 FQNNGV. V gave up 6 bases and J gave up 8 bases, with 16 bases separating them. TCRdb's copy holds only in-frame clones and misses some; the assay was immunoSEQ multiplex PCR. The sample shows 150,000 to 200,000 clones, approximately 90% of them seen only once. This clonotype was obtained from an adult who received the MenACWY meningococcal vaccine as a control. This specimen was peripheral blood, taken 28 days after the second dose of the MenACWY control vaccine. V is TRBV11-2 and J is TRBJ1-2, with D unclear. CDR3 DNA: TGTGCCAGCAGACGCACACCGGCGGAAGGCTACACCTTC. This codes for CASRRTPAEGYTF.